The sample holds a few counts of the clone carrying this TCR beta chain. Its antigen is not known. These data belong to a study of T-cell reconstitution after alpha-beta-depleted transplantation in children. The CDR3 is made up of 13 amino acids. Germline assignment: CDR1 DFQATT and CDR2 SNEGSKA (reference sequence). Trimming took off 4 bases at V and 11 bases at J, with 20 bases between the two ends. Unique molecular identifiers were incorporated during preparation of the TCRbeta library. MiXCR was run by TCRdb on the PCR reads, yielding one entry per CDR3 protein. This sample has approximately 520,000 distinct CDR3 sequences, with 11% found just once. Study-level findings and limits: Where alpha-beta T cells came from about two months after transplant was reportedly several hundred expanded graft clones. Fresh T-cell production supplied most of the T-cell counts and diversity seen one year after transplant. From surviving recipient T cells and thymic progenitors came the high day-60 TCRbeta diversity observed in some patients.

The J gene is TRBJ2-5, the V gene TRBV20-1; TRBD2 is a possible D gene (5 bases). This material consisted of PBMCs, mostly from graft donor cells, taken 180 days after TCRalphabeta/CD19-depleted stem cell transplant. This TCR came from a female patient under 10 years old who had a stem cell transplant for aplastic anemia, so the T cells may come from the graft donor. The CDR3 sequence: CSATWERADLQYF. The CDR3 DNA reads as TGCAGTGCTACCTGGGAGAGGGCGGACCTACAGTACTTC.